The rows below give T cell receptor beta chains drawn from one sample of a study of blood T cell repertoires in COVID-19. The protocol was immunoSEQ multiplex PCR, while the TCRdb copy is restricted to in-frame clones and leaves out a portion. The table lists about 93,000 clones, 85% to 90% of them singletons, with approximately 1.6% in the top ten. The sequenced sample consisted of peripheral blood. The receptors originated from a human donor with active COVID-19. The donor label of this sample is uncertain. The CDR3 runs from the conserved cysteine through the conserved F or W. Each record gives: clone size, D gene, J gene, V gene, CDR3 protein. D genes are given only for firm matches. A row's size may be missing; if present it is once, few, many or a size class.

clone_size: once
d_call: TRBD2
j_call: TRBJ2-3
v_call: TRBV4-1
cdr3_aa: CASSPDRTAGGSTDTQYF

clone_size: once
d_call: NA
j_call: TRBJ1-2
v_call: TRBV19
cdr3_aa: CASSIGSQGRGYTF

clone_size: NA
d_call: NA
j_call: TRBJ2-4
v_call: TRBV18
cdr3_aa: CASSPEAAKNIQYF

clone_size: NA
d_call: TRBD1
j_call: TRBJ2-1
v_call: TRBV15
cdr3_aa: CATSGGTGTYNEQFF

clone_size: NA
d_call: NA
j_call: TRBJ2-5
v_call: TRBV3-1/TRBV3-2
cdr3_aa: CASSQQGIQETQYF

clone_size: NA
d_call: TRBD1
j_call: TRBJ2-7
v_call: TRBV3-1/TRBV3-2
cdr3_aa: CASSQRTGVDYEQYF

clone_size: NA
d_call: TRBD1
j_call: TRBJ2-1
v_call: TRBV5-4
cdr3_aa: CASSMDRVDEQFF

clone_size: NA
d_call: TRBD1
j_call: TRBJ2-3
v_call: TRBV19
cdr3_aa: CASRHRGLTSDTQYF

clone_size: NA
d_call: TRBD1
j_call: TRBJ1-1
v_call: TRBV6-5
cdr3_aa: CASSGTGGTEAFF

clone_size: NA
d_call: NA
j_call: TRBJ1-2
v_call: TRBV24-1
cdr3_aa: CATSDFGDGYTF

clone_size: NA
d_call: TRBD2
j_call: TRBJ2-3
v_call: TRBV4-2
cdr3_aa: CASSQRRASGGTDTQYF

clone_size: once
d_call: NA
j_call: TRBJ2-7
v_call: TRBV5-6
cdr3_aa: CASSPESYRGEQYF

clone_size: NA
d_call: NA
j_call: TRBJ2-1
v_call: TRBV5-4
cdr3_aa: CASSSDYNSYNEQFF

clone_size: NA
d_call: NA
j_call: TRBJ2-5
v_call: TRBV7-7
cdr3_aa: CASSQVSAGLRETQYF

clone_size: NA
d_call: TRBD1
j_call: TRBJ2-5
v_call: TRBV7-3
cdr3_aa: CASSLAGGGETQYF

clone_size: NA
d_call: NA
j_call: TRBJ2-2
v_call: TRBV5-4
cdr3_aa: CASRTGMNTGELFF

clone_size: NA
d_call: TRBD1
j_call: TRBJ1-6
v_call: TRBV3-1/TRBV3-2
cdr3_aa: CASSLSSGGESPLHF